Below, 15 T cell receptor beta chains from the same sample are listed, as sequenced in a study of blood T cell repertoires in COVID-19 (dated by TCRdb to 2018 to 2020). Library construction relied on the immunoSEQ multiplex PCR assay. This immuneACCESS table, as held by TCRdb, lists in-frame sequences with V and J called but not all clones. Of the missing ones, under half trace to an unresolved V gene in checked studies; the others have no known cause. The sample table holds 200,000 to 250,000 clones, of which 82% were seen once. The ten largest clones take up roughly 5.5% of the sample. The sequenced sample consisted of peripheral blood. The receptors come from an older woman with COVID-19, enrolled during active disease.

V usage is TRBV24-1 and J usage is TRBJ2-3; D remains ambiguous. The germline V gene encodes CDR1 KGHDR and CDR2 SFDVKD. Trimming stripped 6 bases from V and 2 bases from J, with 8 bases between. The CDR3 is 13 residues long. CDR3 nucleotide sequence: TGTGCCACCAGTTTGCAGGACACAGATACGCAGTATTTT. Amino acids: CATSLQDTDTQYF.

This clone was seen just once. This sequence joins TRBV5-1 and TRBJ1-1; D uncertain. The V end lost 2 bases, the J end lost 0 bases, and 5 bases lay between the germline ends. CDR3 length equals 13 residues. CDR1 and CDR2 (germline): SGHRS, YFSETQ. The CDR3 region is CASSLQLNTEAFF. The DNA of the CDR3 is TGCGCCAGCAGCTTACAATTGAACACTGAAGCTTTCTTT.

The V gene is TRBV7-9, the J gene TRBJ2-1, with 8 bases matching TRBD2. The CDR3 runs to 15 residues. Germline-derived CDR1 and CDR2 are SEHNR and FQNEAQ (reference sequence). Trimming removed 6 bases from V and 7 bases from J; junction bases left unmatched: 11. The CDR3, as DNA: TGTGCCAGCAGTCAATATCCATCGGGGGGGAATGAGCAGTTCTTC. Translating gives CASSQYPSGGNEQFF.

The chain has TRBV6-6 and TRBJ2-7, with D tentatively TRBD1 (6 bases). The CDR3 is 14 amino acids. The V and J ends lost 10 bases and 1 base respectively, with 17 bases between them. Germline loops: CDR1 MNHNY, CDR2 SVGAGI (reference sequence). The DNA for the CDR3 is TGTGCCACCATATCCGACAGGTATTCCTACGAGCAGTACTTC. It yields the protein CATISDRYSYEQYF.

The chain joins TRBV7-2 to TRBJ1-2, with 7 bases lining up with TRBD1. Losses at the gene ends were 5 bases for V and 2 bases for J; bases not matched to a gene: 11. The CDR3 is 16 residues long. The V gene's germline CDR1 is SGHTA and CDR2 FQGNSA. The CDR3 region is CASSPRGQGGNYGYTF. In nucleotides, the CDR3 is TGTGCCAGCAGCCCCCGGGGGCAGGGGGGCAACTATGGCTACACCTTC. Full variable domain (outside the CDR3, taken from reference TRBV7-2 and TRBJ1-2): GAGVSQSPSNKVTEKGKDVELRCDPISGHTALYWYRQSLGQGLEFLIYFQGNSAPDKSGLPSDRFSAERTGGSVSTLTIQRTQQEDSAVYLCASSPRGQGGNYGYTFGSGTRLTVV.

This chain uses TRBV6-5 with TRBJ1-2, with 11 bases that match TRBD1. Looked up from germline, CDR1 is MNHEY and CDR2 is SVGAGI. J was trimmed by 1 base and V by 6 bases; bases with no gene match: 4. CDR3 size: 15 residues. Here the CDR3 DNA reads TGTGCCAGCAGACCCGGGACAGGGGGTAACTATGGCTACACCTTC. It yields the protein CASRPGTGGNYGYTF.

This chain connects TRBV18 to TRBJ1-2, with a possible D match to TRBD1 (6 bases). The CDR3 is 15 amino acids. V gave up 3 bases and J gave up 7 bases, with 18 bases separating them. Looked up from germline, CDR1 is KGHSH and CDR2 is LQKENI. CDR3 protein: CASSPRDTEPLGYTF. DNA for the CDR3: TGTGCCAGCTCACCCCGGGACACAGAGCCCCTTGGCTACACCTTC. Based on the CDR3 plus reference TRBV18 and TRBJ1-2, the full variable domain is NAGVMQNPRHLVRRRGQEARLRCSPMKGHSHVYWYRQLPEEGLKFMVYLQKENIIDESGMPKERFSAEFPKEGPSILRIQQVVRGDSAAYFCASSPRDTEPLGYTFGSGTRLTVV.

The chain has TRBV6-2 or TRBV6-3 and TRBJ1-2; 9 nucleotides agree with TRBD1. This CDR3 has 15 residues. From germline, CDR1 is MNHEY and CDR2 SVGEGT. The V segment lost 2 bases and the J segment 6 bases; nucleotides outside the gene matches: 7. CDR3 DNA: TGTGCCAGCAGTTACACAACAGGGGGCGCGGATGGCTACACCTTC. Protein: CASSYTTGGADGYTF.

The CDR3, as DNA: TGTGCCAGCAGCCAAGGACGACCAGGTCGACTAGCGGGCGTAAAATCCTACGAGCAGTACTTC. It yields the protein CASSQGRPGRLAGVKSYEQYF. J is TRBJ2-7 and V is TRBV3-1 (or the pseudogene TRBV3-2); 10 nucleotides line up with TRBD2. The CDR3 is made up of 21 amino acids. Germline CDR1 reads LGHDT; CDR2 reads YNNKEL (reference sequence). With 1 base clipped from V and 1 base from J, the junction kept 19 bases outside the gene matches.

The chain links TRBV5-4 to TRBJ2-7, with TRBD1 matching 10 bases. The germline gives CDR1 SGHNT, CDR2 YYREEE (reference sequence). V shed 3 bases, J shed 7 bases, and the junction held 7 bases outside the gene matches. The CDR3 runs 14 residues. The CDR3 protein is CASSWDRGSGEQYF. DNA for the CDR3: TGTGCCAGCAGCTGGGACAGGGGATCAGGGGAGCAGTACTTC.

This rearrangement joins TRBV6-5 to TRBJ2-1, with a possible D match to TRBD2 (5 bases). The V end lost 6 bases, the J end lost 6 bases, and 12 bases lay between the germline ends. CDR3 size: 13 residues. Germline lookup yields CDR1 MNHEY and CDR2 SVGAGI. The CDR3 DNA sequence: TGTGCCAGCAGCTCCGAGACTACCAATGAGCAGTTCTTC. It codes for CASSSETTNEQFF.

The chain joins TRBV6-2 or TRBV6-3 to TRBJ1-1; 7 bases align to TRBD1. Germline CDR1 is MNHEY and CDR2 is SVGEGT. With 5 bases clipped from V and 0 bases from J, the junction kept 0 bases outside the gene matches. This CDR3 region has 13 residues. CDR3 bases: TGTGCCAGCAGTGGGACAGTGAACACTGAAGCTTTCTTT. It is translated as CASSGTVNTEAFF.

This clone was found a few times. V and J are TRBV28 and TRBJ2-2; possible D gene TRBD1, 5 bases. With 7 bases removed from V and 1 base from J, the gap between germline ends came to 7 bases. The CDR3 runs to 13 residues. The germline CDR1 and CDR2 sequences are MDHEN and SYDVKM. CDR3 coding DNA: TGTGCCAGCATCAGGGTGAACACCGGGGAGCTGTTTTTT. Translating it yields CASIRVNTGELFF.

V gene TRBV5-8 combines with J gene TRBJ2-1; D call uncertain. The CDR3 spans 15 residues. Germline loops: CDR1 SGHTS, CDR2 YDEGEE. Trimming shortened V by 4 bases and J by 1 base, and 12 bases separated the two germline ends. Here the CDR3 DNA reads TGTGCCAGCAGCCGCAGGTATGCTTCCTACAATGAGCAGTTCTTC. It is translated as CASSRRYASYNEQFF.

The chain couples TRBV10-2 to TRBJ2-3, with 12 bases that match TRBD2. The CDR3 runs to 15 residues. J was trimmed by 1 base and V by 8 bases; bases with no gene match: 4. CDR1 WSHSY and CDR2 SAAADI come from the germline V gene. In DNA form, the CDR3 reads TGCGCCAGCGCTAGACTAGCGGGAGGCACAGATACGCAGTATTTT. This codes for CASARLAGGTDTQYF.